Listed below are T cell receptor beta chains from one sample, sequenced in a study of T cells in Graves' hyperthyroidism and ophthalmopathy. One entry per CDR3 protein, called by TCRdb with MiXCR from the multiplex PCR reads. The sample holds over 650,000 distinct CDR3 sequences, 40% to 55% seen once. Sample: peripheral blood or thyroid tissue (not recorded which). These receptors originate from an adult man with Graves' disease, either hyperthyroidism or ophthalmopathy (not recorded which). Both conserved end residues are trimmed from each CDR3. D genes are given only for firm matches. Only part of the rows carry a size: once, few, many, or a class if the clone is expanded.

TRBD1	TRBV14	NA	TRBJ1-4	ARDSSNEKLF
NA	TRBV24-1	NA	TRBJ2-7	ATSEPDSSSYEQY
NA	TRBV19	NA	TRBJ1-1	ASSIGAAGSSAF
TRBD1	TRBV7-9	once	TRBJ1-5	AWSGGQGANQPQH
NA	TRBV24-1	NA	TRBJ2-1	ATSDHQDSYEQF
NA	TRBV15	NA	TRBJ1-2	ATSRNREGYT
NA	TRBV19	once	TRBJ1-6	ASSTRRMGNQPLH
TRBD2	TRBV11-1	NA	TRBJ2-5	ASSQFQGLAGGETQY
TRBD1	TRBV2	NA	TRBJ1-5	ASWGGQGNQPQH
TRBD1	TRBV2	NA	TRBJ2-5	ASRREGAMGETQY
NA	TRBV7-8	many	TRBJ2-6	ASSALTGANVLT
NA	TRBV2	many	TRBJ1-2	ASVGTHVGYT
NA	TRBV6-6	few	TRBJ2-5	ASGDTQETQY
NA	TRBV2	many	TRBJ1-6	ASSEVALNSPLH
NA	TRBV7-9	NA	TRBJ1-5	ASSLEAGAWDQPQH
TRBD2	TRBV29-1	NA	TRBJ2-7	SVGTSGGTSYEQY
NA	TRBV28	few	TRBJ1-4	ASSLLGNEKLF
NA	TRBV2	NA	TRBJ2-2	ASSAGLRYTGELF
TRBD2	TRBV20-1	few	TRBJ2-5	SAGERLAGSRETQY
NA	TRBV7-3	NA	TRBJ1-4	ASSLTGRSNEKLF
NA	TRBV19	few	TRBJ1-4	ASSIGAEEKLF
NA	TRBV12-3/TRBV12-4	NA	TRBJ2-7	ASVTDYEQY
TRBD1	TRBV12-3/TRBV12-4	few	TRBJ1-2	ASTSQGYYGYT
TRBD1	TRBV10-1	many	TRBJ1-4	ATKDRAEKLF
TRBD2	TRBV20-1	many	TRBJ2-5	SARLAGGETQY
NA	TRBV6-5	NA	TRBJ1-2	ASSYVSEPKNYGYT
TRBD1	TRBV10-2	NA	TRBJ1-1	ASSRDRARRNTEAF
TRBD1	TRBV5-5	NA	TRBJ2-5	ASSVTGGWETQY
NA	TRBV2	NA	TRBJ1-3	ASGGQTSGNTIY
NA	TRBV7-2	NA	TRBJ1-2	ASSQDLSLVPGTDYGYT
TRBD1	TRBV7-9	NA	TRBJ2-3	ASSLDRSTDTQY
NA	TRBV7-3	few	TRBJ1-3	ASSSTLTLRGKDTIY
NA	TRBV2	many	TRBJ1-3	ASRGGTVSGNTIY
TRBD1	TRBV29-1	many	TRBJ1-1	SVLQGVGAF
NA	TRBV2	NA	TRBJ1-2	ASSRTRTQYGYT
TRBD1	TRBV5-6	few	TRBJ1-1	ASSLLGQENTEAF
TRBD1	TRBV20-1	few	TRBJ2-7	SARDSFAGGWEQY
TRBD2	TRBV9	few	TRBJ2-7	ASSVVPSGGPHEQY
NA	TRBV2	many	TRBJ2-6	ASYTHGGMSGANVLT
TRBD1	TRBV7-6	NA	TRBJ1-6	ASTSGTGASPLH
NA	TRBV2	NA	TRBJ2-5	ASSHTPRRGWGETQY
NA	TRBV10-2	many	TRBJ2-5	ATEKEETQY
TRBD2	TRBV4-1	few	TRBJ2-2	ASSRPGLATGELF
NA	TRBV20-1	few	TRBJ1-3	SASSQPSGNTIY
NA	TRBV29-1	many	TRBJ1-3	SVVGSRVSGNTIY
NA	TRBV9	NA	TRBJ1-1	ASGTLGGNTEAF
TRBD1	TRBV7-9	NA	TRBJ2-7	ASSLSTGTGQY
NA	TRBV5-1	few	TRBJ1-4	ASSQTHEKLF
TRBD1	TRBV7-2	NA	TRBJ1-5	ASSATGVNQPQH
NA	TRBV12-3/TRBV12-4	NA	TRBJ2-7	ASSLGQRPDEQY
NA	TRBV7-9	many	TRBJ1-2	ASSSRSDGYT
TRBD2	TRBV7-8	many	TRBJ2-5	ASSAGTSSETQY
TRBD1	TRBV7-2	NA	TRBJ1-5	ASSLEAGGGGNQPQH
NA	TRBV11-2	NA	TRBJ2-2	ASSIQGIGELF
NA	TRBV25-1	NA	TRBJ1-6	ASSAVSSYNSPLH
NA	TRBV14	NA	TRBJ1-2	ASSQAQGRANYGYT
NA	TRBV11-2	NA	TRBJ2-2	ASSQDERALGALF
NA	TRBV11-2	NA	TRBJ1-1	ASSPTRRTEAF
TRBD1	TRBV14	NA	TRBJ1-2	ASSPNFRDRDSRYT